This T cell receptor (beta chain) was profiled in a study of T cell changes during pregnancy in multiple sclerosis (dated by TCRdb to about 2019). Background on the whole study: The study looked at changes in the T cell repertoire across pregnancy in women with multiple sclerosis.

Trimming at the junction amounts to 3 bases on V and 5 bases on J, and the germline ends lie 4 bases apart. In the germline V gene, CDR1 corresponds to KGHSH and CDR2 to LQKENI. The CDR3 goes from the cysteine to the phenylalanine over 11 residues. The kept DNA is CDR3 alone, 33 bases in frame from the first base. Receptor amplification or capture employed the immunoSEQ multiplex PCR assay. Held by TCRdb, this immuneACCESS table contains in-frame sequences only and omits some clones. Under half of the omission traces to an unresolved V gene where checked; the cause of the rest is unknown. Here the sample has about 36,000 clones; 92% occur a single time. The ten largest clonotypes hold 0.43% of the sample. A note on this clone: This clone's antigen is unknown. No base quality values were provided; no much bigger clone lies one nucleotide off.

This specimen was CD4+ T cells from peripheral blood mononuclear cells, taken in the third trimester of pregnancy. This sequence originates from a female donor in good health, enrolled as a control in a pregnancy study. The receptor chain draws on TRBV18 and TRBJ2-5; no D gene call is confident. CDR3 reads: CASSPSETQYF. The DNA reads TGTGCCAGCTCACCTAGTGAGACCCAGTACTTC.